The 5 T cell receptor beta chains listed next were all sequenced from one sample in a study of T cell responses to AZD1222 COVID-19 vaccine. Sequencing was performed with immunoSEQ multiplex PCR; in TCRdb, only in-frame clones are kept and a portion is missing. The sample has more than 50,000 clones, approximately 90% seen once; the top ten hold roughly 5%. Sequencing used peripheral blood, obtained on day 0 of AZD1222 vaccination. Receptors originate from an adult in good health.

The chain recombines TRBV3-1 (or the pseudogene TRBV3-2) with TRBJ2-7; a possible D gene is TRBD1 (6 bases). V lost 6 bases, J lost 3 bases, and 12 bases lay in between. The CDR3 runs to 13 residues. CDR1 and CDR2 from the germline V gene are LGHDT and YNNKEL (reference sequence). CDR3 nucleotides: TGTGCCAGCAGTTACGGACAGCGCTACGAGCAGTACTTC. It specifies CASSYGQRYEQYF.

This chain uses TRBV5-4 with TRBJ2-7; a weak D match, TRBD1 (6 bases). The germline gives CDR1 SGHNT, CDR2 YYREEE (reference sequence). V was shortened by 0 bases and J by 4 bases, with 14 bases between the two germline ends. This CDR3 is built from 15 residues. DNA of the CDR3: TGTGCCAGCAGCTTGGGCGGACAGCCACCTTACGAGCAGTACTTC. This translates into CASSLGGQPPYEQYF.

The CDR3 region is CASSIRDRGREKLFF. The CDR3 bases are TGTGCCAGTAGTATACGGGACAGGGGGCGTGAAAAACTGTTTTTT. The chain couples TRBV19 to TRBJ1-4; 12 bases match TRBD1. Germline lookup yields CDR1 LNHDA and CDR2 SQIVND (reference sequence). V lost 2 bases, J lost 7 bases, and 2 bases stayed unmatched. The CDR3 is 15 residues long.

The chain has TRBV6-5 and TRBJ1-5; no firm D call. This CDR3 has 13 amino acids. CDR1 is MNHEY and CDR2 is SVGAGI in the germline V gene. Trimming pared 0 bases from V and 10 bases from J, leaving 10 bases between. The CDR3 DNA reads TGTGCCAGCAGTTACTCGAAGGATCTACCCCAGCATTTT. As protein: CASSYSKDLPQHF.

The CDR3 loop is CASSSNSATNEKLFF. As DNA, the CDR3 is TGTGCCAGCAGTAGCAACAGTGCAACTAATGAAAAACTGTTTTTT. The chain combines TRBV2 with TRBJ1-4; D is unclear. This CDR3 has 15 amino acids. Germline values: CDR1 SNHLY, CDR2 FYNNEI. V shed 5 bases and J shed 0 bases, with 10 bases lying between them.